This TCR beta chain is drawn from a study of blood T cell repertoires in COVID-19 (TCRdb year 2020). At the level of the whole study: Samples covering the acute and convalescent phases of COVID-19 were provided by collaborators in the United States, Italy and Spain. The prospective study material was composed of cDNA or gDNA derived from T cells, B-cell-depleted T cells, or PBMCs. Deeply sampled blood TCRbeta repertoires from subjects exposed to, actively infected with, or recovered from COVID-19 were included in the dataset. The repertoires were released in a freely available public database intended as a resource for research on the immune response to SARS-CoV-2. The samples were drawn from two sources: the first 160 participants of the ongoing ImmuneRACE study, and over 950 subjects contributed by 6 global collaborators. Nearly every sample came with metadata listing a de-identified subject ID, COVID-19 status, age in years and sex. Where available, HLA class I and class II types were obtained from metadata supplied by the sample provider rather than from assay-based typing. Here is what the overall study found, with its caveats: The quantity of clinical and demographic metadata differed by source and by participant and was supplied without curation.

The collaborating institutions used their own protocols to collect whole blood in K2EDTA tubes. For TCRbeta analysis, collaborators shipped samples as frozen whole blood, isolated PBMCs, or DNA extracted from either of those sample types. TCRbeta CDR3 regions were amplified from genomic DNA by means of the immunoSEQ Assay, a bias-controlled multiplex PCR. Concerning the study's data processing: Within the assay, amplification of reference gene primers was used to estimate how many nucleated cells each sample contained. To quantify the absolute abundance of each unique TCRbeta CDR3 rearrangement, sequence reads were collapsed and filtered. Productive Simpson clonality was computed per sample as the square root of Simpson's diversity index over productive rearrangements. TCRdb stores this immuneACCESS table with in-frame sequences only. Part of the clones is absent; in the studies checked, under half of the shortfall reflects unresolved V genes, and no reason is known for the rest. V, J and clone size are taken as reported in that table, and D and trimming were inferred from the DNA itself. This sample holds about 180,000 clones; around 84% were observed only once. Of the sample, roughly 7% is held by the ten largest clones.

V ends up 8 bases short and J 8 bases short, with an unmatched junction base count of 10. Via the germline V gene, CDR1 is SGHTA and CDR2 FQGNSA. The CDR3 contains 15 residues, cysteine and phenylalanine counted. Only CDR3 DNA is held: 45 bases, read in frame from base 1. About this clone itself: No antigen is known for it. The input lacks base qualities; no much larger clone sits a single base away.

The clonotype originates from a man aged 50 to 59 with active or convalescent COVID-19. This receptor chain uses TRBV7-2 and TRBJ1-4, with 11 bases in between that match TRBD1. The sample was peripheral blood. The sequenced DNA: TGTGCCAGCGCTGGACAGGGGGCGCTTGGCGAAAAACTGTTTTTT. This translates into CASAGQGALGEKLFF. With the rest looked up from the reference TRBV7-2 and TRBJ1-4 genes rather than sequenced, the full variable domain is GAGVSQSPSNKVTEKGKDVELRCDPISGHTALYWYRQSLGQGLEFLIYFQGNSAPDKSGLPSDRFSAERTGGSVSTLTIQRTQQEDSAVYLCASAGQGALGEKLFFGSGTQLSVL.